Listed below are T cell receptor beta chains from one sample, sequenced in a study of OX40 agonist ivuxolimab in advanced cancers. This table comes from immunoSEQ multiplex PCR, and its TCRdb copy is limited to in-frame clones, with some not included. The table lists around 95,000 clones, approximately 93% of them singletons. The material sequenced was CD4+ or CD8+ T cells sorted from blood, taken in a trial of the OX40 agonist ivuxolimab. These receptors originate from an adult with an advanced solid tumor such as melanoma, head and neck, liver or kidney cancer. Both conserved end residues are part of each CDR3. A D gene is named only where the DNA matches it firmly.

>NA|TRBJ2-2|TRBV5-4
TGTGCCAGCAGCCGTCTGGAGGGAACCGGGGAGCTGTTTTTT
CASSRLEGTGELFF
>NA|TRBJ1-5|TRBV6-1
TGTGCCAGCAGTGAAGCACGGTACCAGCCCCAGCATTTT
CASSEARYQPQHF
>NA|TRBJ1-6|TRBV30
TGTGCCTGGAGTGTAGGAGGGAACAGCTATAATTCACCCCTCCACTTT
CAWSVGGNSYNSPLHF
>NA|TRBJ1-1|TRBV28
TGTGCCAGCAGTCTCCGTCTGACAGAAGCTTTCTTT
CASSLRLTEAFF
>NA|TRBJ1-4|TRBV6-1
TGTGCCAGCAGGAGAATCAGGGAATTT
CASRRIREF
>NA|TRBJ1-1|TRBV7-9
TGTGCCAGCAGCTTGCAGGGGCCGAACACTGAAGCTTTCTTT
CASSLQGPNTEAFF
>NA|TRBJ2-3|TRBV5-1
TGCGCCAGCAGCTTGGCGAACGAAGGGGATACGCAGTATTTT
CASSLANEGDTQYF
>TRBD2|TRBJ2-1|TRBV30
TGTGCCTGGAGTGTACTACAGGCTAGCGGGGGATCTTACAATGAGCAGTTCTTC
CAWSVLQASGGSYNEQFF
>TRBD1|TRBJ1-2|TRBV6-6
TGTGCCAGCAGTCTCCCGACGCTGACAGGGAGCTATGGCTACACCTTC
CASSLPTLTGSYGYTF
>NA|TRBJ1-2|TRBV19
TGTGCCAGTAGTATATCAACCCTCTATGGCTACACCTTC
CASSISTLYGYTF